This T cell receptor (beta chain) emerged from a study of Ad26.COV2.S vaccination and SARS-CoV-2 variants. In the study overall: Administration of Ad26.COV2.S was intramuscular, either once or twice 56 days apart.

As regards this clone: Its antigen is undetermined.

Using immunoSEQ multiplex PCR, the repertoire was profiled, and TCRdb retains in-frame clones only, with some absent. The sample consists of hundreds of thousands of clones, 88% of them appearing once. V dropped 2 bases and J dropped 0 bases, with 11 bases sitting between them. CDR3 size: 16 residues. Germline-derived CDR1 and CDR2 are MDHEN and SYDVKM. The study's findings and limits: For non-spike TCRs, breadth in vaccine recipients resembled that in placebo recipients.

The treatment here: approximately 18 received Ad26.COV2.S at low or high dose, single or two shots; roughly 5 received placebo; per-sample allocation not given. Vaccine and placebo recipients were sampled on day 63 after the first injection. In Boston, an adult donor aged 18-55 years took part. This TCR was sampled from a person between 18 and 65 years old who received the Ad26.COV2.S COVID-19 vaccine or a placebo. V and J are TRBV28 and TRBJ1-5; D remains ambiguous. The sample consisted of peripheral blood, taken in a trial of Ad26.COV2.S vaccine versus placebo. In nucleotides, the CDR3 is TGTGCCAGCAGTTTAGGATCAGTTAATAGCAATCAGCCCCAGCATTTT. It is translated as CASSLGSVNSNQPQHF.